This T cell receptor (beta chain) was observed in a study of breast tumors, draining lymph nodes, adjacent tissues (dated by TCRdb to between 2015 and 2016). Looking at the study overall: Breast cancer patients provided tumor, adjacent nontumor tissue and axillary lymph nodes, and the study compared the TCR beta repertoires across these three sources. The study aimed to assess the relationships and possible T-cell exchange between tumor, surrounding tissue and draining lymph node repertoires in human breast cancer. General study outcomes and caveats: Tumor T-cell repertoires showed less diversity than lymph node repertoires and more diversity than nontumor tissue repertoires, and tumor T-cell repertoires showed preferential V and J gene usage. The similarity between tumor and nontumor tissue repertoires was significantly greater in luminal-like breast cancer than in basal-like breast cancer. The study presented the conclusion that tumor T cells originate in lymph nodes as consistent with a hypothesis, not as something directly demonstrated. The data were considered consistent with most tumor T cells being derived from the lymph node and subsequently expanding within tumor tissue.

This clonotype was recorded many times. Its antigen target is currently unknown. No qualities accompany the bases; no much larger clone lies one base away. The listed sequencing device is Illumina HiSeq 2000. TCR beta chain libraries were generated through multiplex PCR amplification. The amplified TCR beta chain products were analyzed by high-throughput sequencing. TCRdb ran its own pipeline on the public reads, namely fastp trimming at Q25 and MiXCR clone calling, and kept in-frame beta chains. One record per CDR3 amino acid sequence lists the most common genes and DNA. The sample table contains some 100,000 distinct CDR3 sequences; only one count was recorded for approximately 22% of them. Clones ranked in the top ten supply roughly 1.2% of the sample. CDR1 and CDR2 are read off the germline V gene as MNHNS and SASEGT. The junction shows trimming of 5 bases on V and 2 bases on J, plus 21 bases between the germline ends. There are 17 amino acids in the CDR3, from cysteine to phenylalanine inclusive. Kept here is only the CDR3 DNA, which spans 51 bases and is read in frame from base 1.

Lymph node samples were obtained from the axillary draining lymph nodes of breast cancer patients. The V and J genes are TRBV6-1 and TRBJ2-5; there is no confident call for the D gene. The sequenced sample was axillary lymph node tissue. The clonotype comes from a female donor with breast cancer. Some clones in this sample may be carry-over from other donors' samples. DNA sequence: TGTGCCAGCAGTTTTAGCTCCTTCACGGACGGGCAAGAGACCCAGTACTTC. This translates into CASSFSSFTDGQETQYF.